These 3 T cell receptor beta chains came from one sample sequenced in a study of shared clonotypes between healthy human individuals. The data were produced by immunoSEQ multiplex PCR, yet TCRdb's version contains in-frame clones alone and is incomplete. The data show some 2.4 million clones, with approximately 94% seen just once and more than 0.35% held by the top ten. Sequencing was done on a sample of naive CD4+ T cells from PBMCs. The subset is: CD45RA+ positively selected. These receptors were obtained from a man aged 18 to 35 in good health. Some clones in this sample may be carry-over from other donors' samples.

This clone was recorded once. The chain has TRBV29-1 and TRBJ2-7; tentatively, D is TRBD2 (6 bases). There are 14 residues in the CDR3. The germline V gene encodes CDR1 SQVTM and CDR2 ANQGSEA. V was pared by 4 bases and J by 5 bases, with 18 bases between. CDR3 region: CSVGLLASGHEQYF. The DNA of the CDR3 is TGCAGCGTTGGGCTACTAGCATCGGGCCACGAGCAGTACTTC.

The chain employs TRBV18 and TRBJ2-1; the D gene is possibly TRBD1 (6 bases). The length of the CDR3 is 15 residues. V lost 6 bases, J lost 5 bases, and 17 bases lay in between. Germline CDR1 reads KGHSH; CDR2 reads LQKENI. CDR3 coding DNA: TGTGCCAGCTCCCCAAGCAGGGGAGAGCACAATGAGCAGTTCTTC. Amino acids: CASSPSRGEHNEQFF.

A remark on this clone: Other DNA sequences in this specimen translate into the identical CDR3. The chain couples TRBV7-2 to TRBJ2-7, with D unresolved. This CDR3 spans 14 amino acids. Deletions cut 6 bases from V and 2 bases from J, with 14 bases between. CDR1 and CDR2 from the germline V gene are SGHTA and FQGNSA. The CDR3 DNA follows: TGTGCCAGCAGTCTTAGGCAAGGCCCCTACGAGCAGTACTTC. Protein sequence: CASSLRQGPYEQYF.